This section outlines one T cell receptor (beta chain) sequence together with its context. The V gene's germline CDR1 is MDHEN and CDR2 SYDVKM. CDR3 length: 13 amino acids. With V trimmed by 6 bases and J by 6 bases, 8 bases remained unmatched. The source of the sample is a study of blood T cells in healthy people across ages. Primers used in a second PCR of roughly 6 to 11 cycles were a sample-barcoded 5' primer and a J-beta primer mix. TCRdb processed the 5' RACE reads anew with MiXCR; each CDR3 protein has one entry. This table holds hundreds of thousands of distinct CDR3 sequences, roughly 31% found once.

The genes are TRBV28 and TRBJ2-7, with 7 nucleotides matching TRBD2. Sequences were obtained from blood. This receptor was taken from a woman aged 80 or over in good health. CDR3 coding DNA: TGTGCCAGCAGGACACCTGGGAGGGGCGAGCAGTACTTC. It encodes CASRTPGRGEQYF.